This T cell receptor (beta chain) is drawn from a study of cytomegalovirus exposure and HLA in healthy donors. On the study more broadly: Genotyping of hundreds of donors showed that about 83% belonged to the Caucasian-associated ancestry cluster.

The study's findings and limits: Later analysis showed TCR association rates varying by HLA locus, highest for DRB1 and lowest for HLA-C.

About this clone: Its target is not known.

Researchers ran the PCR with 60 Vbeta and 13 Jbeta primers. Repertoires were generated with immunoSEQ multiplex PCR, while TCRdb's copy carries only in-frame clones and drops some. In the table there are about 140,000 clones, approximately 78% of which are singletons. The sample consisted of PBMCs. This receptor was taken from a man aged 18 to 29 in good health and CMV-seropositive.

Here the CDR3 DNA reads TGTGCCAGCAGTACGTCCGGGACAGGAGGTTACGAGCAGTACTTC. Translation: CASSTSGTGGYEQYF. The chain recombines TRBV6-1 with TRBJ2-5; 8 bases are a match to TRBD1. With the DNA end fitting TRBJ2-7 better, the J assignment may be wrong. CDR1 and CDR2 from the germline V gene are MNHNS and SASEGT. The CDR3 length is 15 residues.